A selection of T cell receptor beta chains follows, all from one sample in a study of T cells in Graves' hyperthyroidism and ophthalmopathy. TCRdb reanalysed the multiplex PCR reads using MiXCR and keeps one entry per CDR3 protein. The profile covers tens of thousands of distinct CDR3 sequences, with roughly 45% appearing a single time and 10% taken by the ten largest. The sequenced material came from blood. These receptors all stem from a young woman with Graves' hyperthyroidism. The CDR3 runs from the conserved cysteine through the conserved F or W. Fields, in order: V gene, J gene, clone size, D gene, CDR3 DNA, CDR3 protein. The D gene is left open where the match is weak. Expanded clones get a size class; other rows say once, few or many, or leave the size out.

V: TRBV12-3/TRBV12-4; J: TRBJ2-6; size: many; D: .; DNA: TGTGCCAGCAGTCCACAACCGGGACACAGCTGGGCCAACGTCCTGACTTTC; CDR3: CASSPQPGHSWANVLTF
V: TRBV12-3/TRBV12-4; J: TRBJ2-5; size: many; D: .; DNA: TGTGCCAGCAGTTTTGGATTGGCGGAGACCCAGTACTTC; CDR3: CASSFGLAETQYF
V: TRBV10-3; J: TRBJ1-6; size: .; D: .; DNA: TGTGCCATCAGCATACAGGGCGCGGGTTCACCCCTCCACTTT; CDR3: CAISIQGAGSPLHF
V: TRBV2; J: TRBJ2-1; size: .; D: .; DNA: TGTGCCAGCGAGATTTCCTACAATCTGTTCTTC; CDR3: CASEISYNLFF
V: TRBV19; J: TRBJ2-2; size: .; D: .; DNA: TGTGCCACCGAGAGTCCATTACCGGGTGAGCTGTTTTTT; CDR3: CATESPLPGELFF
V: TRBV28; J: TRBJ2-3; size: many; D: .; DNA: TGTGCCAGCTCGCCCCCGGGAGCAGGAGGAGGCACGCAGTATTTT; CDR3: CASSPPGAGGGTQYF
V: TRBV6-9; J: TRBJ2-2; size: many; D: TRBD2; DNA: TGTGCCAGCAGTTCTTCCCTAGCGGGAGCCCCACCCGGGGAGCTGTTTTTT; CDR3: CASSSSLAGAPPGELFF
V: TRBV12-3/TRBV12-4; J: TRBJ2-7; size: many; D: .; DNA: TGTGCCAGCAGTTTATCACGGCGGGAAGCCTACGAGCAGTACTTC; CDR3: CASSLSRREAYEQYF
V: TRBV11-2; J: TRBJ2-3; size: many; D: .; DNA: TGTGCCAGCAGCTTGTTCCCTCAAGATACGCAGTATTTT; CDR3: CASSLFPQDTQYF
V: TRBV4-2; J: TRBJ2-1; size: .; D: .; DNA: TGTGCCAGCCTACTTACGGGGAGACTTACCTACAGTGAGCAGTTCTTC; CDR3: CASLLTGRLTYSEQFF
V: TRBV7-3; J: TRBJ1-3; size: many; D: .; DNA: TGTGCCAGCAGCTTAGGCCCATCCTCTGGAAACACCATATATTTT; CDR3: CASSLGPSSGNTIYF
V: TRBV9; J: TRBJ2-2; size: .; D: TRBD1; DNA: TGTGCCAGCAGCGTAGGGGCAGGGGGCATCGGGGAGCTGTTTTTT; CDR3: CASSVGAGGIGELFF
V: TRBV11-2; J: TRBJ1-6; size: many; D: .; DNA: TGTGCCAGCAGCCCACCACAGGTCCCGAATTCACCCCTCCACTTT; CDR3: CASSPPQVPNSPLHF
V: TRBV9; J: TRBJ2-5; size: .; D: TRBD2; DNA: TGTGCCAGCAGCGTCGGTAGCGGGCAAGAGACCCAGTACTTC; CDR3: CASSVGSGQETQYF
V: TRBV7-9; J: TRBJ1-5; size: few; D: .; DNA: TGTGCCAGCAACTTCCGGGAGAATCAGCCCCAGCATTTT; CDR3: CASNFRENQPQHF
V: TRBV27; J: TRBJ2-4; size: few; D: .; DNA: TGTGCCAGCAGTTTATCTGCTTCTCTCGGATTCACCAAAAACATTCAGTACTTC; CDR3: CASSLSASLGFTKNIQYF
V: TRBV13; J: TRBJ2-1; size: .; D: TRBD1; DNA: TGTGCCAGCAGCTGGGACAGGATCGATGAGCAGTTCTTC; CDR3: CASSWDRIDEQFF
V: TRBV4-1; J: TRBJ1-2; size: many; D: .; DNA: TGCGCCAGCAGCCGGGACGTAAACTATGGCTACACCTTC; CDR3: CASSRDVNYGYTF
V: TRBV20-1; J: TRBJ1-6; size: once; D: .; DNA: TGCAGTGCTATCCAACGGCATCCGTCACCCCTCCACTTT; CDR3: CSAIQRHPSPLHF
V: TRBV20-1; J: TRBJ2-7; size: .; D: TRBD2; DNA: TGCAGTGCTGGGAAGGCGGGGGGCAGTTACGAGCAGCACTTC; CDR3: CSAGKAGGSYEQHF
V: TRBV2; J: TRBJ1-6; size: .; D: .; DNA: TGTGCCAGCAGTTCCCGGACAGACACCGGGAATTCACCCCTCCACTTT; CDR3: CASSSRTDTGNSPLHF
V: TRBV12-3/TRBV12-4; J: TRBJ2-1; size: many; D: TRBD1; DNA: TGTGCCAGCAGACCTGACAGGGTCAATGAGCAGTTCTTC; CDR3: CASRPDRVNEQFF
V: TRBV12-3/TRBV12-4; J: TRBJ2-2; size: .; D: .; DNA: TGTGCCAGCAGCCCTTTCTCCGGGGAGCTGTTTTTT; CDR3: CASSPFSGELFF
V: TRBV19; J: TRBJ2-7; size: .; D: .; DNA: TGTGCCAGTAGCTCCAGAACAGACAGCTACGAGCAGTACTTC; CDR3: CASSSRTDSYEQYF
V: TRBV19; J: TRBJ1-1; size: few; D: .; DNA: TGTGCCAGTAGTACCCGGGGGGTCACTGAAGCTTTCTTT; CDR3: CASSTRGVTEAFF
V: TRBV12-3/TRBV12-4; J: TRBJ2-1; size: .; D: .; DNA: TGTGCCAGCAGGCACAGGGAAAACGCCAATGAGCAGTTCTTC; CDR3: CASRHRENANEQFF
V: TRBV19; J: TRBJ1-3; size: medium-sized; D: .; DNA: TGTGCCAGTAGTATGGGTTATCGCTCTGGAAACACCATATATTTT; CDR3: CASSMGYRSGNTIYF
V: TRBV29-1; J: TRBJ2-5; size: medium-sized; D: .; DNA: TGCAGCGTTGTGAGGGCAGAGACCCAGTACTTC; CDR3: CSVVRAETQYF
V: TRBV28; J: TRBJ1-5; size: many; D: .; DNA: TGTGCCAGCAGTTTAGGGCAGGGTTATAATCAGCCCCAGCATTTT; CDR3: CASSLGQGYNQPQHF
V: TRBV10-3; J: TRBJ1-4; size: medium-sized; D: .; DNA: TGTGCCACGGGTGGGGGATCTAATGAAAAACTGTTTTTT; CDR3: CATGGGSNEKLFF
V: TRBV5-1; J: TRBJ2-5; size: many; D: TRBD2; DNA: TGCGCCAGCAGCCGGGGACTAGCGGGAGGGGAAGAGACCCAGTACTTC; CDR3: CASSRGLAGGEETQYF
V: TRBV19; J: TRBJ1-1; size: few; D: .; DNA: TGTGCCAGTAGTGTACAGGTTGACACTGAAGCTTTCTTT; CDR3: CASSVQVDTEAFF
V: TRBV20-1; J: TRBJ1-1; size: once; D: TRBD1; DNA: TGCAGTACAGGGGAGAGCACTGAAGCTTTCTTT; CDR3: CSTGESTEAFF
V: TRBV10-1; J: TRBJ1-6; size: medium-sized; D: .; DNA: TGCGCCAGCAGTGAAGGAGCAGAGCCCCTCCACTTT; CDR3: CASSEGAEPLHF
V: TRBV25-1; J: TRBJ2-3; size: many; D: TRBD2; DNA: TGTGCCAGCAGTGAAACCCCGGGAGGAACCACAGATACGCAGTATTTT; CDR3: CASSETPGGTTDTQYF
V: TRBV2; J: TRBJ2-7; size: .; D: .; DNA: TGTGCCAGCAGTGTAGGGTACGAGCAGTACTTC; CDR3: CASSVGYEQYF
V: TRBV28; J: TRBJ1-3; size: many; D: .; DNA: TGTGCCAGCAGTTTATGGTCTGGAAACACCATATATTTT; CDR3: CASSLWSGNTIYF
V: TRBV12-5; J: TRBJ2-1; size: many; D: .; DNA: TGTGCTAGTGGTTGGACGCCTTGGGATGAGCAGTTCTTC; CDR3: CASGWTPWDEQFF
V: TRBV20-1; J: TRBJ2-7; size: medium-sized; D: .; DNA: TGCAGTGCTAGTCTCTCAGGGGCAAGATCCTACGAGCAGTACTTC; CDR3: CSASLSGARSYEQYF
V: TRBV2; J: TRBJ1-6; size: .; D: .; DNA: TGTGCCAGCAGTCAAGGCCCCGGGGCTGAGCATTCACCCCTCCACTTT; CDR3: CASSQGPGAEHSPLHF
V: TRBV5-6; J: TRBJ1-1; size: many; D: .; DNA: TGTGCCAGCAGCAGAGGGGGGAGGAACACTGAAGCTTTCTTT; CDR3: CASSRGGRNTEAFF
V: TRBV7-9; J: TRBJ1-2; size: .; D: .; DNA: TGTGCCAGCAGCTTCAGAGGGGACGGTTACACCTTC; CDR3: CASSFRGDGYTF
V: TRBV11-2; J: TRBJ2-7; size: many; D: .; DNA: TGTGCCAGCAGCCTTTACGGAGACGAGCAGTACTTC; CDR3: CASSLYGDEQYF
V: TRBV19; J: TRBJ1-5; size: many; D: .; DNA: TGTGCCAGTAGTATAGTTGGTCCTCGCCCGGGGGCTAGCAATCAGCCCCAGCATTTT; CDR3: CASSIVGPRPGASNQPQHF
V: TRBV7-6; J: TRBJ1-4; size: many; D: .; DNA: TGTGCCAGCAGCTTAGAGCCCCGCAGACATGAAAAACTGTTTTTT; CDR3: CASSLEPRRHEKLFF
V: TRBV20-1; J: TRBJ2-5; size: .; D: .; DNA: TGCAGTGCTAGTCATCCGGTGGGGGGAGAGACCCAGTACTTC; CDR3: CSASHPVGGETQYF
V: TRBV12-3/TRBV12-4; J: TRBJ2-3; size: .; D: TRBD1; DNA: TGTGCCAGCACCCTTGAGGCCAGGGGGCTGGGGTCCACAGATACGCAGTATTTT; CDR3: CASTLEARGLGSTDTQYF
V: TRBV7-2; J: TRBJ1-6; size: .; D: .; DNA: TGTGCCAGCAGCTTAGCCGGCGGGAGGGGGTATTCACCCCTCCACTTT; CDR3: CASSLAGGRGYSPLHF
V: TRBV7-3; J: TRBJ2-3; size: many; D: TRBD2; DNA: TGTGCCAGCAGCCCCGAAACTAGCGGCACAGATACGCAGTATTTT; CDR3: CASSPETSGTDTQYF
V: TRBV5-4; J: TRBJ2-7; size: many; D: .; DNA: TGTGCCAGCAGCCCTTTCCTTTCGGAGGGGAGGAGCGAGCAGTACTTC; CDR3: CASSPFLSEGRSEQYF
V: TRBV20-1; J: TRBJ2-2; size: .; D: TRBD2; DNA: TGCAGAGCTAGAGATCTGGGGACTAGCGGATCCGGGGAGCTGGTTTTT; CDR3: CRARDLGTSGSGELVF
V: TRBV6-6; J: TRBJ2-7; size: .; D: .; DNA: TGTGCCAGCAGGCCGGGACGGGGGAACGCCTACGAGCAGTACTTC; CDR3: CASRPGRGNAYEQYF
V: TRBV7-9; J: TRBJ2-7; size: once; D: TRBD1; DNA: TGTGCCAGCAGCTATCCAGGGGGCAAGAGCTACGAGCAGTACTTC; CDR3: CASSYPGGKSYEQYF